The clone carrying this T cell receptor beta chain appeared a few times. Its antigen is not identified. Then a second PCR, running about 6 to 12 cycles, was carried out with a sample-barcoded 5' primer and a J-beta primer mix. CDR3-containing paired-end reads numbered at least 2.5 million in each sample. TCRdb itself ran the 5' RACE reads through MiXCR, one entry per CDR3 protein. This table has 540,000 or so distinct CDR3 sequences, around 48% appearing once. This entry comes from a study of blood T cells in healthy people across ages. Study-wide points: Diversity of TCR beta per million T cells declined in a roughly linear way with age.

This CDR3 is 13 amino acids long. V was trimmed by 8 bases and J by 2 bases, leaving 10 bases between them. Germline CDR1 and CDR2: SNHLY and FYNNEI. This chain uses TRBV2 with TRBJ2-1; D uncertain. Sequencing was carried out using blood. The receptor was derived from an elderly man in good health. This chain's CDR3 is CASSTETYNEQFF. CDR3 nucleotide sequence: TGTGCCAGCTCCACGGAGACCTACAATGAGCAGTTCTTC.